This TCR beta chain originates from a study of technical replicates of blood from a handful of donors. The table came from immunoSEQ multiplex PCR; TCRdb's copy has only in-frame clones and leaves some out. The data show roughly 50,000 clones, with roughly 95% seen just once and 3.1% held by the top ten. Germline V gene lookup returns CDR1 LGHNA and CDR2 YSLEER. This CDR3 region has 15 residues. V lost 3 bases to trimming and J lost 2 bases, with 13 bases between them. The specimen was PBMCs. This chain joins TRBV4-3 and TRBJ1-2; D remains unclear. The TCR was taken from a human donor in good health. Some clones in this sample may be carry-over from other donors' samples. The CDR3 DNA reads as TGCGCCAGCAGCCATGGAGGCACAAAAAACTATGGCTACACCTTC. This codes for CASSHGGTKNYGYTF.